The 27 T cell receptor beta chains below all came from one sample that was sequenced in a study of glioma-infiltrating T cells after dendritic cell vaccination. Method: immunoSEQ multiplex PCR; TCRdb's copy keeps in-frame clones and lacks some. The sample has approximately 67,000 clones, around 81% seen once. The input for sequencing was blood, taken before dendritic cell vaccination. The receptors shown here come from a human donor with glioblastoma.

The chain links TRBV6-1 to TRBJ1-2, with D uncertain. The length of the CDR3 is 13 residues. CDR1 MNHNS and CDR2 SASEGT come from the germline V gene. Trimming stripped 6 bases from V and 2 bases from J, with 10 bases between. CDR3 bases: TGTGCCAGCAGGGGCGACAAGAACTATGGCTACACCTTC. It encodes CASRGDKNYGYTF.

To note about this clone: The sample has other DNA sequences that encode this CDR3 too. The chain employs TRBV5-1 and TRBJ1-1; 8 bases fit TRBD1. This CDR3 region has 14 residues. The V gene end was trimmed by 5 bases and the J gene end by 1 base; junction bases not matched to a gene: 4. The germline V gene has CDR1 SGHRS and CDR2 YFSETQ. The CDR3 sequence is CASSLDRANTEAFF. The CDR3 DNA reads TGCGCCAGCAGTCTGGACAGGGCGAACACTGAAGCTTTCTTT.

The CDR3 DNA reads TGTGCCAGCAGTCCTCGGACAGGCCTGACTCGGGAAAAACTGTTTTTT. It specifies CASSPRTGLTREKLFF. This chain joins TRBV7-9 and TRBJ1-4; 7 bases match TRBD1. J was trimmed by 8 bases and V by 6 bases; bases with no gene match: 15. This CDR3 has 16 amino acids. CDR1 and CDR2 from the germline V gene are SEHNR and FQNEAQ (reference sequence).

The gene calls are TRBV5-5 and TRBJ1-2; TRBD1 matches at 10 bases. The V gene's germline CDR1 is SGHKS and CDR2 YYEKEE (reference sequence). The CDR3 loop spans 17 amino acids. The V segment lost 5 bases and the J segment 0 bases; nucleotides outside the gene matches: 10. The CDR3: CASSAQVGQGANYGYTF. The CDR3 bases are TGTGCCAGCAGTGCTCAGGTTGGACAGGGGGCTAACTATGGCTACACCTTC.

V is TRBV12-5 and J is TRBJ1-2; D may be TRBD1 (6 bases). Germline CDR1 and CDR2: LGHNT and FRNRAP. The CDR3 extends over 14 amino acids. The V and J ends lost 2 bases and 4 bases respectively, with 11 bases between them. The CDR3 sequence: CASGLSGVSYGYTF. The CDR3 bases are TGTGCTAGTGGTTTGTCAGGGGTCAGCTATGGCTACACCTTC.

This clone is deemed large. The chain combines TRBV2 with TRBJ1-6; D remains ambiguous. The CDR3 is 17 residues long. The germline gives CDR1 SNHLY, CDR2 FYNNEI. V was shortened by 4 bases and J by 4 bases, with 17 bases between the two germline ends. CDR3: CASSVVREVGYNSPLHF. The CDR3 DNA reads TGTGCCAGCAGTGTAGTTCGGGAAGTGGGATATAATTCACCCCTCCACTTT.

This clone was detected many times. The CDR3 is CASSATGEHPYGYTF. DNA of the CDR3: TGTGCCAGCAGCGCGACAGGGGAACATCCTTATGGCTACACCTTC. The chain couples TRBV7-9 to TRBJ1-2; 8 bases are a match to TRBD1. Germline V gene sequence: CDR1 SEHNR, CDR2 FQNEAQ (reference sequence). V shed 5 bases and J 5 bases; nucleotides not matched to a gene: 10. The CDR3 contains 15 residues.

The chain links TRBV6-4 to TRBJ1-1; a weak D match, TRBD1 (5 bases). V lost 7 bases, J lost 0 bases, and 18 bases lay in between. CDR3 length equals 16 residues. The germline gives CDR1 MRHNA, CDR2 SNTAGT. This CDR3 is CASKSEAGLMNTEAFF. The CDR3 DNA is TGTGCCAGCAAGAGTGAGGCGGGACTGATGAACACTGAAGCTTTCTTT.

The chain is built from TRBV5-5 and TRBJ2-7; TRBD1 matches 9 bases. This CDR3 region has 16 residues. Germline trimming cut 3 bases from V and 6 bases from J; bases unmatched to any gene: 13. CDR1 and CDR2 from the germline V gene are SGHKS and YYEKEE (reference sequence). The CDR3 sequence: CASSWDRDGLLSEQYF. The CDR3 DNA is TGTGCCAGCAGCTGGGACAGGGACGGGCTCCTTAGCGAGCAGTACTTC. Complete variable domain (other parts from reference TRBV5-5 and TRBJ2-7): DAGVTQSPTHLIKTRGQQVTLRCSPISGHKSVSWYQQVLGQGPQFIFQYYEKEERGRGNFPDRFSARQFPNYSSELNVNALLLGDSALYLCASSWDRDGLLSEQYFGPGTRLTVT.

Concerning this clone itself: Other DNA variants within this sample encode the same CDR3. This rearrangement joins TRBV29-1 to TRBJ2-1; 11 nucleotides align to TRBD2. CDR3 length: 14 amino acids. The germline CDR1 and CDR2 sequences are SQVTM and ANQGSEA. V trimming: 6 bases; J trimming: 10 bases; junction bases outside the gene matches: 11. The CDR3 sequence is CSVEKLAGDREQFF. CDR3 bases: TGCAGCGTCGAAAAACTAGCGGGGGACAGAGAGCAGTTCTTC.

The chain carries TRBV5-1 and TRBJ1-1; D unresolved. V was trimmed by 0 bases and J by 8 bases, leaving 14 bases between them. The germline gives CDR1 SGHRS, CDR2 YFSETQ. The CDR3 extends over 14 amino acids. CDR3 loop: CASSLGMGSNEAFF. The CDR3 coding sequence is TGCGCCAGCAGCTTGGGGATGGGGAGCAACGAAGCTTTCTTT.

Note on this clone: Other DNA sequences of this sample code for an identical CDR3. The chain links TRBV7-2 to TRBJ1-2; 8 nucleotides match TRBD1. This CDR3 spans 14 amino acids. Trimming cost V 5 bases and J 5 bases; bases outside gene matches: 7. Germline lookup yields CDR1 SGHTA and CDR2 FQGNSA. CDR3 nucleotides: TGTGCCAGCAGCCTCGACAGGGGTGGGTATGGCTACACCTTC. Its protein is CASSLDRGGYGYTF. Drawing the rest from reference TRBV7-2 and TRBJ1-2, the complete variable domain is GAGVSQSPSNKVTEKGKDVELRCDPISGHTALYWYRQSLGQGLEFLIYFQGNSAPDKSGLPSDRFSAERTGGSVSTLTIQRTQQEDSAVYLCASSLDRGGYGYTFGSGTRLTVV.

The rearrangement uses TRBV5-1 and TRBJ1-4; TRBD1 matches 8 bases. V shed 4 bases, J shed 5 bases, and the junction held 4 bases outside the gene matches. CDR1 is SGHRS, CDR2 YFSETQ, per germline. This CDR3 has 14 amino acids. CDR3 protein: CASSATGANEKLFF. The CDR3 DNA is TGCGCCAGCAGCGCGACAGGGGCAAATGAAAAACTGTTTTTT.

This clone was counted once. The V gene is TRBV2, the J gene TRBJ1-1; 8 nucleotides agree with TRBD1. The CDR3 has 14 residues. J gave up 4 bases and V 7 bases, and 8 bases lay outside the gene matches. From germline, CDR1 is SNHLY and CDR2 FYNNEI. The CDR3 loop is CASKVGQGGTEAFF. CDR3 DNA sequence: TGTGCCAGCAAGGTTGGACAGGGAGGCACTGAAGCTTTCTTT.

The gene calls are TRBV2 and TRBJ1-5; TRBD1 aligns across 8 bases. Unmatched junction bases numbered 4, after V lost 8 bases and J lost 1 base. The CDR3 contains 14 residues. Germline CDR1 SNHLY, CDR2 FYNNEI. CDR3 sequence reads: CASAQGASNQPQHF. The CDR3, as DNA: TGTGCCAGCGCGCAGGGGGCCAGCAATCAGCCCCAGCATTTT.

V and J are TRBV5-4 and TRBJ2-1, with 7 bases fitting TRBD2. V dropped 3 bases and J dropped 7; count of bases not matched to a gene: 10. The CDR3 covers 15 residues. Germline CDR1 reads SGHNT; CDR2 reads YYREEE (reference sequence). The CDR3, as DNA: TGTGCCAGCAGCTCCCCGTGGGGGGGTTTGAATGAGCAGTTCTTC. It is translated as CASSSPWGGLNEQFF.

The rearrangement uses TRBV6-6 and TRBJ1-3; 7 bases align to TRBD1. The V gene end was trimmed by 5 bases and the J gene end by 4 bases; junction bases not matched to a gene: 5. This CDR3 is built from 14 residues. Looked up from germline, CDR1 is MNHNY and CDR2 is SVGAGI (reference sequence). The CDR3: CASSKDRVGNTIYF. In DNA form, the CDR3 reads TGTGCCAGCAGTAAAGACAGGGTCGGAAACACCATATATTTT.

This clone was observed a handful of times. At one end the junction does not follow the germline gene, possibly because of a read error. The V gene is TRBV7-7, the J gene TRBJ2-5; TRBD2 is a possible D gene (6 bases). Germline lookup yields CDR1 SSHAT and CDR2 FNYEAQ (reference sequence). The CDR3 is 14 amino acids. The CDR3 loop reads CASSPLATQETQYF. Written as DNA, the CDR3 is TGTGCTAGCAGCCCCCTAGCGACCCAAGAGACCCAGTACTTC. Using reference TRBV7-7 and TRBJ2-5 for the parts outside the CDR3, the full variable domain is GAGVSQSPRYKVTKRGQDVTLRCDPISSHATLYWYQQALGQGPEFLTYFNYEAQPDKSGLPSDRFSAERPEGSISTLTIQRTEQRDSAMYRCASSPLATQETQYFGPGTRLLVL.

This sequence joins TRBV7-9 and TRBJ1-2, with D perhaps TRBD1 (5 bases). The germline V gene encodes CDR1 SEHNR and CDR2 FQNEAQ (reference sequence). Trimming took off 6 bases at V and 4 bases at J, with 12 bases between the two ends. The CDR3 totals 13 residues. CDR3 DNA: TGTGCCAGCAGACCGGACAATTCCTATGGCTACACCTTC. This gives the protein CASRPDNSYGYTF.

The chain recombines TRBV14 with TRBJ1-6, with D perhaps matching TRBD1 (5 bases). The CDR3 is 16 amino acids. Trimming stripped 0 bases from V and 10 bases from J, with 16 bases between. CDR1 and CDR2 from the germline V gene are SGHDN and FVKESK. In nucleotides, the CDR3 is TGTGCCAGCAGCCAAGATGGGAGGGGACGTGGATCACCCCTCCACTTT. Encoded protein: CASSQDGRGRGSPLHF.

This clone was recorded only once. This chain connects TRBV30 to TRBJ1-1; no definite D call. Trimming removed 3 bases from V and 3 bases from J, with 11 bases in between. Germline V gene lookup returns CDR1 GTSNPN and CDR2 SVGIG (reference sequence). This CDR3 region has 13 residues. The CDR3 loop is CAWRPGWDTEAFF. CDR3 nucleotide sequence: TGTGCCTGGAGGCCAGGATGGGACACTGAAGCTTTCTTT.

The chain is built from TRBV7-9 and TRBJ2-7; TRBD1 agrees at 8 bases. Trimming at V came to 5 bases and at J to 6 bases, leaving 9 bases not matched to a gene. The germline V gene encodes CDR1 SEHNR and CDR2 FQNEAQ (reference sequence). This CDR3 has 14 amino acids. Here the CDR3 reads CASSPGQGEGEQYF. The CDR3 DNA follows: TGTGCCAGCAGCCCCGGACAGGGTGAAGGCGAGCAGTACTTC.

This clone was detected only a few times. The chain combines TRBV6-1 with TRBJ2-3; 9 nucleotides match TRBD1. Germline lookup yields CDR1 MNHNS and CDR2 SASEGT. The CDR3 has 14 amino acids. Trimming removed 3 bases from V and 4 bases from J; junction bases left unmatched: 2. The CDR3 sequence: CASSEDRGPDTQYF. The CDR3 DNA follows: TGTGCCAGCAGTGAGGACAGGGGACCAGATACGCAGTATTTT.

The chain is built from TRBV2 and TRBJ2-7; 7 bases fit TRBD2. Germline V gene lookup returns CDR1 SNHLY and CDR2 FYNNEI. V gave up 4 bases and J gave up 0 bases; unmatched junction bases: 3. This CDR3 has 14 amino acids. The CDR3, as DNA: TGTGCCAGCAGTGGGGGAGGGAGCTCCTACGAGCAGTACTTC. Protein: CASSGGGSSYEQYF.

The count of this clone is one. The chain uses TRBV11-3 and TRBJ2-2, with 9 bases that match TRBD2. The CDR3 spans 17 residues. V gave up 5 bases and J gave up 9 bases; unmatched junction bases: 16. Germline CDR1 and CDR2: SGHNT and YENEEA. The chain's CDR3 is CASSPTRDSGGLRELFF. In DNA, the CDR3 is TGTGCCAGCAGCCCAACCCGCGACAGCGGGGGGTTGAGGGAGCTGTTTTTT.

Only a few counts were recorded for this clone. The chain combines TRBV19 with TRBJ1-2; TRBD1 matches at 8 bases. With V trimmed by 7 bases and J by 2 bases, 3 bases remained unmatched. Germline CDR1 reads LNHDA; CDR2 reads SQIVND (reference sequence). This CDR3 has 13 residues. CDR3 DNA: TGTGCCAGTAACAGGGGGAAAAACTATGGCTACACCTTC. Translation: CASNRGKNYGYTF.

The CDR3 sequence: CASSLRTGANTEAFF. The CDR3 nucleotides read TGTGCCAGTAGTTTACGGACAGGGGCAAACACTGAAGCTTTCTTT. V gene TRBV19 combines with J gene TRBJ1-1; 9 bases are shared with TRBD1. V lost 5 bases to trimming and J lost 2 bases; unmatched junction nucleotides: 6. CDR3 size: 15 residues. Germline V lookup: CDR1 LNHDA, CDR2 SQIVND (reference sequence).